Each of the 5 T cell receptor beta chains below was sequenced from the same sample in a study of Tregs in tolerant kidney transplant recipients (dated by TCRdb to about 2019). Library method: the immunoSEQ multiplex PCR assay. Here the immuneACCESS table is served through TCRdb, limited to in-frame sequences with V and J called. Missing clones are a known gap in these copies; in checked studies unresolved V genes cover under half, and the rest lacks a known reason. This sample's records show roughly 5,600 clones. The ten largest clones capture over 5% of the sample. Transplants used related donors with nonmyeloablative bone marrow transplantation; mixed chimerism was transient in the human trials. This specimen was CD4+ T cells from blood (PBMCs), taken about 15 months after the transplant. The source of these receptors is a human patient who received a combined kidney and bone marrow transplant. Following a transplant, some T lymphocytes may have been derived from the graft donor.

With regard to this clone: The CDR3 is cut off 3 residues early in the read; its end comes from the germline J gene. The chain uses TRBV19 and TRBJ1-2; TRBD1 aligns across 7 bases. The CDR3 is 13 residues long. Trimming removed 3 bases from V and 2 bases from J; junction bases left unmatched: 0. Germline values: CDR1 LNHDA, CDR2 SQIVND (reference sequence). CDR3: CASSMTGNYGYTF. The part of the CDR3 DNA that was read is TGTGCCAGTAGTATGACAGGGAACTATGGC.

Incomplete CDR3 DNA: TGTGCCAGTAGTATAAGGCAGGGCCAGGCAAAGGTTGAA. Translation: CASSIRQGQAKVE. The whole CDR3 sequence reads CASSIRQGQAKVEAFF. The chain recombines TRBV19 with TRBJ1-1; TRBD1 might be the D (5 bases). The read ends 3 residues shy of where the CDR3 ends; the end is completed using the germline J gene. This CDR3 has 16 residues. Germline V gives CDR1 LNHDA, CDR2 SQIVND (reference sequence). The V and J ends lost 2 bases and 7 bases respectively, with 20 bases between them.

Regarding this clone: From the germline J gene comes the end of the CDR3, since the read stops 3 residues before it. The chain carries TRBV6-2 or TRBV6-3 and TRBJ2-1; TRBD2 matches 8 bases. V shed 6 bases and J 6 bases; nucleotides not matched to a gene: 7. This CDR3 has 14 amino acids. Germline V lookup: CDR1 MNHEY, CDR2 SVGEGT. The CDR3 DNA, read in part, is TGTGCCAGCAGGACCGGGACTAGAGCCAATGAG. Translation gives CASRTGTRANE. The whole CDR3 reads CASRTGTRANEQFF.

Notes on this clone: The read comes to an end 3 residues before the CDR3 does, leaving the germline J gene to fill in the end. The chain couples TRBV20-1 to TRBJ2-7; TRBD2 aligns across 11 bases. The germline CDR1 and CDR2 sequences are DFQATT and SNEGSKA (reference sequence). The CDR3 totals 15 residues. V was pared by 4 bases and J by 3 bases, with 8 bases of the junction left unmatched. CDR3 bases read: TGCAGTGCTACTCGACTAGCGGGAACATACTACGAG. The encoded protein is CSATRLAGTYYE. The full CDR3 is CSATRLAGTYYEQYF.

As regards this clone: The DNA ends 3 residues before the CDR3 does, and the rest of the CDR3 is filled in from the germline J gene. V gene TRBV6-1 combines with J gene TRBJ2-5, with D possibly matching TRBD1 (6 bases). V was cut by 4 bases and J by 1 base, with 10 bases left in between. Germline loops: CDR1 MNHNS, CDR2 SASEGT. The CDR3 sequence is 14 residues long. The CDR3 region is CASSGTGRQETQYF. The sequenced CDR3 bases are TGTGCCAGCAGTGGCACAGGGCGCCAAGAGACC.